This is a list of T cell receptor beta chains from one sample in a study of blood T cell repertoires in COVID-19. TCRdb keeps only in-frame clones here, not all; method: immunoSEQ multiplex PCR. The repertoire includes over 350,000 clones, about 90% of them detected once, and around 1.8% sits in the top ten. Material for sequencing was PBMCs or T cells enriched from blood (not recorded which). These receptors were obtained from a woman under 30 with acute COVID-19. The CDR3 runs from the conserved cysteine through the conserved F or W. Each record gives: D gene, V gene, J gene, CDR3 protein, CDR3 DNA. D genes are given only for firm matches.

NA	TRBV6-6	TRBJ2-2	CASSYIDSWGTGELFF	TGTGCCAGCAGTTACATTGACAGTTGGGGCACCGGGGAGCTGTTTTTT
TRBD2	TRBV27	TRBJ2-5	CASSHAPGLAEPQETQYF	TGTGCCAGCAGCCATGCCCCGGGACTAGCGGAACCCCAAGAGACCCAGTACTTC
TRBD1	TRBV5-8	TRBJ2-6	CASSPGQSGANVLTF	TGTGCCAGCAGCCCGGGACAGTCTGGGGCCAACGTCCTGACTTTC
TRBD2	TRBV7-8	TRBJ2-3	CASSSLAGGPTDTQYF	TGTGCCAGCAGCTCCCTTGCGGGGGGCCCCACAGATACGCAGTATTTT
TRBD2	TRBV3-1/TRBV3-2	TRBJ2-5	CASSLAGGRAQYF	TGTGCCAGCTCCCTAGCGGGTGGGAGGGCCCAGTACTTC
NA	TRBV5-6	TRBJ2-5	CASSLVRRETQYF	TGTGCCAGCAGCTTGGTTCGGAGAGAGACCCAGTACTTC
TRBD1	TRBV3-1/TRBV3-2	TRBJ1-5	CASSRGQGRDQPQHF	TGTGCCAGCAGCCGAGGACAGGGGCGGGATCAGCCCCAGCATTTT
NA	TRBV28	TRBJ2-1	CASSVHGGRYNEQFF	TGTGCCAGCAGTGTCCACGGGGGGCGCTACAATGAGCAGTTCTTC
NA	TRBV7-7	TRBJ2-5	CASSKKEESTRRETQYF	TGTGCTAGCAGCAAAAAGGAGGAATCGACACGACGTGAGACCCAGTACTTC
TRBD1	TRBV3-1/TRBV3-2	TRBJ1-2	CASSQVEGGPSGYTF	TGTGCCAGCAGCCAAGTCGAAGGGGGCCCGTCGGGCTACACCTTC
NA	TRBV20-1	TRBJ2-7	CSASPSRRQSSYEQYF	TGCAGTGCTAGTCCATCCCGGCGACAGAGCTCCTACGAGCAGTACTTC
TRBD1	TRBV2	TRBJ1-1	CASKGQNEAFF	TGTGCCAGCAAGGGACAGAACGAAGCTTTCTTT
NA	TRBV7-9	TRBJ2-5	CASSQGGQETQYF	TGTGCCAGCAGCCAGGGGGGACAAGAGACCCAGTACTTC